This T cell receptor beta chain derives from a study of blood T cell repertoires in COVID-19. Study as a whole: PBMCs, B-cell-depleted T cells, or T cells were the source of the cDNA or gDNA that made up the material.

Germline V gene lookup returns CDR1 SQVTM and CDR2 ANQGSEA. This CDR3 has 14 residues. V trimming: 1 base; J trimming: 10 bases; junction bases outside the gene matches: 10. The assay was immunoSEQ multiplex PCR, and TCRdb's table has in-frame clones only and misses some. The sample yields more than 80,000 clones, almost 80% seen once. The sample was peripheral blood. The source of this sequence is a human donor in a cohort sampled during active COVID-19. V is TRBV29-1 and J is TRBJ2-3; 8 bases are a match to TRBD1. CDR3 loop: CSVEADRVFKAQYF. The DNA of the CDR3 is TGCAGCGTTGAAGCGGACAGGGTGTTTAAGGCGCAGTATTTT.